Each of the 13 T cell receptor beta chains below was sequenced from the same sample in a study of Ad26.COV2.S vaccination and SARS-CoV-2 variants. This sample's treatment: 15 to 20 received Ad26.COV2.S at low or high dose, single or two shots; about 5 received placebo; per-sample allocation not given. Sampling occurred on day 63 after the first vaccine or placebo injection. The repertoire was sequenced with immunoSEQ multiplex PCR; TCRdb's copy has only in-frame clones and lacks some. The sample includes approximately 420,000 clones, 88% of them seen just once. The material was peripheral blood, obtained in a trial of Ad26.COV2.S vaccine versus placebo. The origin of the receptors is a person between 18 and 60 years old who received the Ad26.COV2.S COVID-19 vaccine or a placebo.

This clone was picked up one time. The chain joins TRBV14 to TRBJ2-7; D is perhaps TRBD1 (5 bases). Trimming took off 6 bases at V and 5 bases at J, with 17 bases between the two ends. The CDR3 is 14 residues long. Germline V gene sequence: CDR1 SGHDN, CDR2 FVKESK. CDR3 nucleotide sequence: TGTGCCAGCAGGGCCCACACACAGGCGCACGAGCAGTACTTC. It encodes CASRAHTQAHEQYF.

The chain has TRBV7-2 and TRBJ2-1, with TRBD2 as a possible D gene (6 bases). The CDR3 runs to 15 residues. Germline values: CDR1 SGHTA, CDR2 FQGNSA. Trimming pared 2 bases from V and 10 bases from J, leaving 18 bases between. The CDR3 loop reads CASSLWGVAAGEQFF. CDR3 coding DNA: TGTGCCAGCAGCTTATGGGGGGTCGCAGCGGGCGAGCAGTTCTTC.

This clone has only one observation. The J gene is TRBJ1-2, the V gene TRBV6-5; a possible D gene is TRBD1 (6 bases). V lost 7 bases and J lost 4, with 10 bases in between. Germline CDR1 and CDR2: MNHEY and SVGAGI. The CDR3 contains 12 residues. For the CDR3, the DNA is TGTGCCAGCAAAGGGGGGACCTATGGCTACACCTTC. This translates into CASKGGTYGYTF.

The chain links TRBV11-2 to TRBJ1-3; D possibly corresponds to TRBD1 (5 bases). Germline CDR1 and CDR2: SGHAT and FQNNGV. The CDR3 covers 13 residues. V was clipped by 5 bases and J by 7 bases, with 12 bases between them. The CDR3 region has the DNA TGTGCCAGCAGCCCCCGAGGGGAGAACACCATATATTTT. Translated, it gives CASSPRGENTIYF.

Here the CDR3 DNA reads TGTGCCAGCAGCTTAGATAAGGGCGCGTCCTACGAGCAGTACTTC. Translation: CASSLDKGASYEQYF. The V call is TRBV7-9, the J call TRBJ2-7; D unresolved. The germline gives CDR1 SEHNR, CDR2 FQNEAQ (reference sequence). The CDR3 covers 15 residues. Trimming shortened V by 1 base and J by 1 base, and 11 bases separated the two germline ends.

The chain is built from TRBV6-6 and TRBJ2-2; D may correspond to TRBD1 or TRBD2 (5 bases each). The CDR3 consists of 14 residues. Looked up from germline, CDR1 is MNHNY and CDR2 is SVGAGI (reference sequence). V was cut by 7 bases and J by 6 bases, with 15 bases left in between. In DNA, the CDR3 is TGTGCCAGCACACGGGACGTAATTGCCGGGGAGCTGTTTTTT. Amino acid sequence: CASTRDVIAGELFF.

The chain carries TRBV18 and TRBJ1-2; no clear D. The germline gives CDR1 KGHSH, CDR2 LQKENI. The length of the CDR3 is 13 residues. V was shortened by 3 bases and J by 2 bases, with 7 bases between the two germline ends. CDR3 sequence: CASSPGGNYGYTF. CDR3 DNA: TGTGCCAGCTCACCGGGAGGAAACTATGGCTACACCTTC.

The V and J genes are TRBV29-1 and TRBJ1-2; no clear D. The CDR3 is made up of 11 amino acids. V was clipped by 4 bases and J by 8 bases, with 11 bases between them. Germline assignment: CDR1 SQVTM and CDR2 ANQGSEA. The CDR3 nucleotides read TGCAGCGTTGGAGTAGGCTTGGGCTACACCTTC. Translation: CSVGVGLGYTF.

The chain joins TRBV13 to TRBJ1-2; D may be TRBD1 (6 bases). This CDR3 comprises 14 residues. Per the germline V gene, CDR1 is PRHDT and CDR2 is FYEKMQ (reference sequence). Trimming stripped 5 bases from V and 8 bases from J, with 18 bases between. The CDR3 DNA reads as TGTGCCAGCAGCCCCCGTTGGGGGCCTGGAGGCTACACCTTC. Translation gives CASSPRWGPGGYTF.

The V call is TRBV10-1, the J call TRBJ2-1, with D hard to call. CDR3 size: 12 residues. Germline V gene data show CDR1 as WNHNN and CDR2 as SYGVQD (reference sequence). V gave up 2 bases and J gave up 8 bases, with 7 bases separating them. CDR3 DNA: TGCGCCAGCAGTGAGAACGGCGATGAGCAGTTCTTC. This codes for CASSENGDEQFF.

The chain carries TRBV6-1 and TRBJ1-1; weak D call: TRBD1 (5 bases). Germline V CDR1 and CDR2: MNHNS, SASEGT. This CDR3 has 15 amino acids. V lost 2 bases and J lost 0, with 10 bases in between. CDR3 protein: CASSEWARVNTEAFF. The CDR3 DNA sequence: TGTGCCAGCAGTGAATGGGCCAGGGTGAACACTGAAGCTTTCTTT.

V gene TRBV6-5 combines with J gene TRBJ2-7; TRBD2 is a possible D gene (6 bases). CDR3 length equals 14 residues. V lost 6 bases and J 2 bases, leaving 14 bases between the germline ends. Looked up from germline, CDR1 is MNHEY and CDR2 is SVGAGI. The CDR3 sequence is CASRAGMLTYEQYF. CDR3 in DNA: TGTGCCAGCAGGGCGGGGATGTTGACCTACGAGCAGTACTTC.

The chain employs TRBV11-2 and TRBJ1-1; D is unclear. This CDR3 comprises 14 residues. Trimming cost V 3 bases and J 5 bases, with 13 bases left between them. Germline assignment: CDR1 SGHAT and CDR2 FQNNGV. The CDR3 DNA follows: TGTGCCAGCAGCTTCGGAGCTGGGGAGACTGAAGCTTTCTTT. Translated, it gives CASSFGAGETEAFF.